A selection of T cell receptor beta chains follows, all from one sample in a study of cytomegalovirus exposure and HLA in healthy donors. Clones were read by immunoSEQ multiplex PCR, and TCRdb kept only the in-frame ones, dropping some. The sample consists of about 180,000 clones, around 80% of them appearing once. Sequencing was carried out using PBMCs. Receptors originate from a man aged 18 to 30 in good health and CMV-seronegative. The CDR3 runs from the conserved cysteine through the conserved F or W. Each record gives: V gene, D gene, clone size, J gene, CDR3 DNA, CDR3 protein. D genes are given only for firm matches. Some rows mark clone size as missing; the rest say once, few, many or name a class of expanded clone.

TRBV30	TRBD2	once	TRBJ2-7	TGTGCCTGGGGGAGGGGTCTCCCCTACAAGCAGTACTTC	CAWGRGLPYKQYF
TRBV9	TRBD1	once	TRBJ2-5	TGTGCCAGCAGCGCCCCGGGACAGGGTGTCCAGTACTTC	CASSAPGQGVQYF
TRBV30	TRBD1	NA	TRBJ2-7	TGTGCCTGGGACCGGGGACAGGGGGCTGCAGGCGAGCAGTACTTC	CAWDRGQGAAGEQYF
TRBV7-6	NA	once	TRBJ1-3	TGTGCCAGCAGCTTCGGAGGGGAGAGTGGAAACACCATATATTTT	CASSFGGESGNTIYF
TRBV5-5	NA	once	TRBJ1-2	TGTGCCAGCAGCTTGCTTTCCAGGGATAACTATGGCTACACCTTC	CASSLLSRDNYGYTF
TRBV28	NA	NA	TRBJ1-2	TGTGCCAGCAGTTTGGGTGGGGGCGGATCGACCTATGGCTACACCTTC	CASSLGGGGSTYGYTF
TRBV2	NA	NA	TRBJ1-6	TGTGCCAGCAGTAAGACAGCTAATAATTCACCCCTCCACTTT	CASSKTANNSPLHF
TRBV7-2	TRBD2	NA	TRBJ2-1	TGTGCCAGCAGCTTAGTGGCTAGCGGGGGGGCCAATGAGCAGTTCTTC	CASSLVASGGANEQFF
TRBV7-2	NA	NA	TRBJ2-5	TGTGCCAGCAGCCCCTTCGTCTGGGGCGGGGTACGAGAGACCCAGTACTTC	CASSPFVWGGVRETQYF
TRBV2	NA	NA	TRBJ1-2	TGTGCCAGCAGCGAGGGACAAACTAACTATGGCTACACCTTC	CASSEGQTNYGYTF
TRBV9	TRBD2	NA	TRBJ2-6	TGTGCCAGCAGCGTAGGCGGGAGGGGGGCCAACGTCCTGACTTTC	CASSVGGRGANVLTF
TRBV28	NA	few	TRBJ1-5	TGTGCCAGCAGATACAGGAATCAGCCCCAGCATTTT	CASRYRNQPQHF
TRBV5-4	TRBD2	NA	TRBJ2-3	TGTGCCAGCAGCCACCCTGCGGGGGTAGACACAGATACGCAGTATTTT	CASSHPAGVDTDTQYF
TRBV4-1	TRBD1	NA	TRBJ1-5	TGCGCCAGCAGCCAAGATGGGGGACAGGGTTATAGCAATCAGCCCCAGCATTTT	CASSQDGGQGYSNQPQHF
TRBV5-1	NA	NA	TRBJ2-6	TGCGCCAGCAGCTTCCCAACTCCTCCAGCGGTTCTATCCTCTGGGGCCAACGTCCTGACTTTC	CASSFPTPPAVLSSGANVLTF
TRBV9	NA	NA	TRBJ2-3	TGTGCCAGCCAGTCCCTAGTTGCAGATACGCAGTATTTT	CASQSLVADTQYF
TRBV5-1	TRBD2	once	TRBJ2-2	TGCGCCAGCAGCTTCGCCGGGGGGGGGAACACCGGGGAGCTGTTTTTT	CASSFAGGGNTGELFF